One and the same sample provided the 17 T cell receptor beta chains below, sequenced in a study of blood T cell repertoires in COVID-19. TCRdb's table, derived via immunoSEQ multiplex PCR, lists solely in-frame clones and lacks some. This table holds more than 300,000 clones, around 88% found once. Material: peripheral blood. These receptor sequences come from a woman between 25 and 40 years old with COVID-19, enrolled during active disease.

The rearrangement links TRBV5-6 to TRBJ1-2, with a weak D call TRBD1 (5 bases). This CDR3 is built from 16 residues. Germline lookup yields CDR1 SGHDT and CDR2 YYEEEE. With 2 bases removed from V and 2 bases from J, the gap between germline ends came to 16 bases. The CDR3 DNA reads TGTGCCAGCAGCTTCCGCCCCACAGGACCCAACTATGGCTACACCTTC. Amino acids: CASSFRPTGPNYGYTF.

The gene calls are TRBV5-1 and TRBJ2-5, with a possible D match to TRBD1 (6 bases). The V and J ends lost 1 base and 5 bases respectively, with 12 bases between them. Looked up from germline, CDR1 is SGHRS and CDR2 is YFSETQ. CDR3 length equals 14 residues. CDR3 DNA sequence: TGCGCCAGCAGCTTGAACAGGGCGAAGGAGACCCAGTACTTC. The encoded protein is CASSLNRAKETQYF. Full variable domain (outside the CDR3, taken from reference TRBV5-1 and TRBJ2-5): KAGVTQTPRYLIKTRGQQVTLSCSPISGHRSVSWYQQTPGQGLQFLFEYFSETQRNKGNFPGRFSGRQFSNSRSEMNVSTLELGDSALYLCASSLNRAKETQYFGPGTRLLVL.

The sample holds one count of this clone. The chain carries TRBV18 and TRBJ2-3, with 10 bases that match TRBD2. Germline V gene data show CDR1 as KGHSH and CDR2 as LQKENI. The length of the CDR3 is 16 residues. V lost 6 bases and J lost 1; bases outside the gene matches: 7. The CDR3 DNA follows: TGTGCCAGCTCTCCTGGACTAGCGGTAGGCACAGATACGCAGTATTTT. Protein sequence: CASSPGLAVGTDTQYF.

The chain employs TRBV4-1 and TRBJ1-1; unclear D gene. Germline values: CDR1 MGHRA, CDR2 YSYEKL. Trimming stripped 6 bases from V and 0 bases from J, with 14 bases between. CDR3 length: 15 residues. CDR3 loop: CASSFIVSVNTEAFF. The CDR3, as DNA: TGCGCCAGCAGTTTTATTGTCAGTGTGAACACTGAAGCTTTCTTT.

This chain connects TRBV18 to TRBJ2-1; 7 bases are a match to TRBD1. The V segment lost 3 bases and the J segment 7 bases; nucleotides outside the gene matches: 0. This CDR3 is 12 amino acids long. The V gene's germline CDR1 is KGHSH and CDR2 LQKENI. The CDR3 DNA reads as TGTGCCAGCTCACCGGACAGGAATGAGCAGTTCTTC. Encoded protein: CASSPDRNEQFF.

The chain has TRBV2 and TRBJ1-6; maybe TRBD1 (5 bases). With 3 bases removed from V and 3 bases from J, the gap between germline ends came to 12 bases. CDR3 length equals 16 residues. CDR1 SNHLY and CDR2 FYNNEI come from the germline V gene. CDR3 region: CASSDGWGDYNSPLHF. As DNA, the CDR3 is TGTGCCAGCAGTGACGGCTGGGGGGACTATAATTCACCCCTCCACTTT.

V usage is TRBV28 and J usage is TRBJ1-2, with 8 bases aligning to TRBD1. The germline V gene has CDR1 MDHEN and CDR2 SYDVKM. Trimming removed 6 bases from V and 7 bases from J; junction bases left unmatched: 10. This CDR3 has 14 amino acids. Here the CDR3 DNA reads TGTGCCAGCAGGGACTGGACAGGGAGTAGTGGCTACACCTTC. This translates into CASRDWTGSSGYTF.

This chain connects TRBV7-8 to TRBJ2-5, with 8 nucleotides matching TRBD2. The V segment lost 2 bases and the J segment 1 base; nucleotides outside the gene matches: 21. The CDR3 contains 21 residues. Germline CDR1 is SGHVS and CDR2 is FQNEAQ. This CDR3 is CASSLFVSVYGGGIPQETQYF. Written as DNA, the CDR3 is TGTGCCAGCAGCTTATTCGTATCGGTCTATGGCGGGGGGATACCCCAAGAGACCCAGTACTTC.

The gene calls are TRBV13 and TRBJ1-2; the D is unclear. Germline CDR1 and CDR2: PRHDT and FYEKMQ (reference sequence). Trimming removed 0 bases at V and 6 bases at J, with 14 bases between. The CDR3 is 15 residues long. Here the CDR3 reads CASSLGQLWANGYTF. The DNA of the CDR3 is TGTGCCAGCAGCTTAGGCCAGTTGTGGGCTAATGGCTACACCTTC. Full variable domain (missing parts from reference TRBV13 and TRBJ1-2): AAGVIQSPRHLIKEKRETATLKCYPIPRHDTVYWYQQGPGQDPQFLISFYEKMQSDKGSIPDRFSAQQFSDYHSELNMSSLELGDSALYFCASSLGQLWANGYTFGSGTRLTVV.

The V call is TRBV6-5, the J call TRBJ1-3; D is uncertain. Germline CDR1 is MNHEY and CDR2 is SVGAGI. V lost 5 bases to trimming and J lost 3 bases, with 14 bases between them. CDR3 length: 15 amino acids. CDR3 residues: CASSLWGGFGNTIYF. Written as DNA, the CDR3 is TGTGCCAGCAGTCTCTGGGGAGGGTTTGGAAACACCATATATTTT.

The V call is TRBV7-2, the J call TRBJ2-3, with TRBD2 identical over 10 bases. The germline CDR1 and CDR2 sequences are SGHTA and FQGNSA. CDR3 size: 17 residues. J was trimmed by 0 bases and V by 5 bases; bases with no gene match: 8. The CDR3 nucleotides read TGTGCCAGCAGCCTCTTAGCGGGGGGCGGTAGCACAGATACGCAGTATTTT. It specifies CASSLLAGGGSTDTQYF.

CDR3 sequence (DNA): TGTGCCAGCAGTGAAATCGGCGGGAGCTCCTACGAGCAGTACGTC. It is translated as CASSEIGGSSYEQYV. The chain employs TRBV6-1 and TRBJ2-7, with 7 nucleotides matching TRBD2. V was clipped by 2 bases and J by 0 bases; unmatched bases: 4. Germline-derived CDR1 and CDR2 are MNHNS and SASEGT. The CDR3 is made up of 15 amino acids.

This clone was seen ten or more times. J is TRBJ2-7 and V is TRBV5-1, with a tentative D call TRBD1 (5 bases). The V end was cut by 0 bases, the J end by 4 bases, with 8 bases between. There are 13 residues in the CDR3. Germline values: CDR1 SGHRS, CDR2 YFSETQ. CDR3 sequence reads: CASSLAAGYEQYV. CDR3 coding DNA: TGCGCCAGCAGCTTGGCGGCAGGGTACGAGCAGTACGTC.

This clone was recorded once. The chain is built from TRBV3-1 (or the pseudogene TRBV3-2) and TRBJ2-1; maybe TRBD2 (6 bases). Trimming removed 0 bases at V and 3 bases at J, with 12 bases between. Germline values: CDR1 LGHDT, CDR2 YNNKEL (reference sequence). This CDR3 is 16 amino acids long. The CDR3 here is CASSQEIAVSYNEQFF. The CDR3 DNA is TGTGCCAGCAGCCAAGAGATAGCGGTTAGCTACAATGAGCAGTTCTTC.

This clone was detected only a few times. The chain combines TRBV19 with TRBJ1-4, with D perhaps matching TRBD1 (6 bases). The V end was cut by 5 bases, the J end by 4 bases, with 14 bases between. Germline lookup yields CDR1 LNHDA and CDR2 SQIVND (reference sequence). The CDR3 runs 15 residues. CDR3 protein: CASSLATGGNEKLFF. CDR3 in DNA: TGTGCCAGTAGTCTAGCGACAGGAGGTAATGAAAAACTGTTTTTT.

The chain has TRBV18 and TRBJ1-4; perhaps TRBD1 as D (6 bases). Germline CDR1 is KGHSH and CDR2 is LQKENI. Trimming pared 3 bases from V and 7 bases from J, leaving 9 bases between. CDR3 length: 13 amino acids. As DNA, the CDR3 is TGTGCCAGCTCACCGGCAGGGGTTGAAAAACTGTTTTTT. Translation gives CASSPAGVEKLFF.

This sequence joins TRBV10-1 and TRBJ1-2, with 7 bases aligning to TRBD1. The CDR3 runs to 13 residues. CDR1 is WNHNN and CDR2 is SYGVQD in the germline V gene (reference sequence). Trimming took 6 bases from V and 6 from J; bases not matched to a gene: 7. The CDR3 nucleotides read TGCGCCAGCAGCGCTGACAGGGTTAATGGCTACACCTTC. Translation gives CASSADRVNGYTF.